This TCR beta chain is from a study of early T cells in non-severe SARS-CoV-2 infection. CDR3 length: 12 residues. Trimming stripped 0 bases from V and 10 bases from J, with 7 bases between. Looked up from germline, CDR1 is ENHRY and CDR2 is SYGVKD. TCRdb used MiXCR to reprocess the 5' RACE reads, holding one entry per CDR3 protein. The table records around 35,000 distinct CDR3 sequences, more than 5.5% of them present only once. There are many counts of this clonotype. Its specificity is unknown. Study-wide points: Using VDJdb, the matching emphasized anti-spike CD8 responses while missing private and CD4 specificities.

J is TRBJ2-1 and V is TRBV10-3; no reliable D call. This receptor was identified in an adult who was a healthcare worker with PCR-confirmed SARS-CoV-2 infection or an uninfected control (not recorded which). The specimen was whole blood. The CDR3 bases are TGTGCCATCAGTGAGTCAAGAAGAGAGCAGTTCTTC. Translation gives CAISESRREQFF.